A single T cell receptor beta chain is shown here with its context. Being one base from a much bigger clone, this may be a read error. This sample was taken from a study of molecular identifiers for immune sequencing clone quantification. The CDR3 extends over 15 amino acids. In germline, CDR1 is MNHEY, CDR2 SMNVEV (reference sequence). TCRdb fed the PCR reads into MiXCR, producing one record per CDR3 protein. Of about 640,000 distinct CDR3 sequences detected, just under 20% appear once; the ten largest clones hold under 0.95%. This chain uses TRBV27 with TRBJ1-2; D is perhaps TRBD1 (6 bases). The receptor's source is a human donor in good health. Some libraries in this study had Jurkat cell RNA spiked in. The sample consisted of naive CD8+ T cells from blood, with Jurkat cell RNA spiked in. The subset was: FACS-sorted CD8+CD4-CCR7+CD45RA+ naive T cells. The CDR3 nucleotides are TGTGCCAGCAGTTTAAGGCAGGGGATGCTCTATGGCCACACCTTC. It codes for CASSLRQGMLYGHTF.